This T cell receptor (beta chain) came from a study of CD8 T cells in Susac syndrome. Whole-study results and caveats: TCR sequencing and HLA analysis covered a relatively small number of individuals.

Per the germline V gene, CDR1 is DFQATT and CDR2 is SNEGSKA (reference sequence). CDR3 size: 14 residues. V lost 6 bases, J lost 7 bases, and 8 bases stayed unmatched. Random-hexamer reverse transcription was applied to roughly 0.5 to 1 ug RNA. Amplification of TCR beta CDR3 was carried out by immunoSEQ multiplex PCR, which covered 54 Vbeta and 13 Jbeta segments. Using its own MiXCR run on the immunoSEQ multiplex PCR reads, TCRdb lists one record per CDR3 protein. The table shows 200,000 to 300,000 distinct CDR3 sequences, with just over 90% occurring only once. The study sequenced TCR beta in blood CD8+ and CD4+ T cells. TEMRA cells were FACS-enriched, and CD8+ and CD4+ T cells were isolated negatively. With regard to this clonotype: The antigen remains unidentified.

V and J are TRBV20-1 and TRBJ1-6, with 8 bases aligning to TRBD1. The sequencing sample was made of CD4+ T cells from PBMCs. The sequence was obtained from a human donor with multiple sclerosis. The CDR3 here is CSARSGQANSPLHF. CDR3 DNA: TGCAGTGCGAGGTCGGGACAGGCGAATTCACCCCTCCACTTT.